This is a list of T cell receptor beta chains from one sample in a study of Graves' ophthalmopathy and Graves' hyperthyroidism. One entry per CDR3 protein results from TCRdb running MiXCR on the multiplex PCR reads. The data hold roughly 700,000 distinct CDR3 sequences, with 35% to 50% observed a single time. Specimen: peripheral blood. The receptors were sampled from an adult man with Graves' ophthalmopathy. Each CDR3 is given without its conserved first and last residue.

>TRBJ1-2|TRBV9
ASSGTGYT
>TRBJ1-6|TRBV5-5
ASSHGGSPLH
>TRBJ2-2|TRBV7-9
ASSQEPGLVGTGELF
>TRBJ1-5|TRBV20-1
SARAQGGNQPQH
>TRBJ2-7|TRBV20-1
SATDGGEQY
>TRBJ2-5|TRBV29-1
SVVGHNQETQY
>TRBJ2-2|TRBV25-1
ASSYVGRELF
>TRBJ2-7|TRBV25-1
ATTGSSRYEQY
>TRBJ1-3|TRBV25-1
ASSSASKLYSGNTIY
>TRBJ2-7|TRBV20-1
SARDPSGVGYEQY
>TRBJ1-2|TRBV25-1
ASSSPGTGLVGYT